This TCR beta chain was documented in a study of blood T cell repertoires in COVID-19. Study-level background: Samples representing acute and convalescent COVID-19 were sourced from the United States, Italy and Spain. Nucleic acid was either cDNA or gDNA, and it came from T cells, B-cell-depleted T cells, or PBMCs.

V was trimmed by 6 bases and J by 4 bases, leaving 11 bases between them. Germline loops: CDR1 SQVTM, CDR2 ANQGSEA. The CDR3 totals 12 residues. Per the authors' pipeline: Reference gene primer amplification gave estimated nucleated cell counts. Produced via immunoSEQ multiplex PCR; TCRdb's table is partial and in-frame only. V and J calls and clone size are those listed in that table; D and trimming were worked out from the DNA. The table lists about 200,000 clones, 75% to 95% of them singletons, with approximately 0.5% in the top ten. The V call is TRBV29-1, the J call TRBJ2-3; D might be TRBD2 (7 bases). This TCR came from a man over 45 with acute or convalescent COVID-19. Material for sequencing was peripheral blood. The CDR3 nucleotides read TGCAGCGTCCAAGGGGGGGCAGATACGCAGTATTTT. It specifies CSVQGGADTQYF.